This TCR beta chain was captured by sequencing in a study of cytomegalovirus exposure and HLA in healthy donors. Regarding the study as a whole: In the 90 to 150 validation repertoires, just under 95% of cluster scores exceeded 0, per a later analysis.

Deletions cut 0 bases from V and 5 bases from J, with 11 bases between. This CDR3 has 14 amino acids. The V gene's germline CDR1 is SGDLS and CDR2 YYNGEE. With regard to this clone: Its specificity is not known.

Clones were sequenced by immunoSEQ multiplex PCR, and TCRdb holds only the in-frame ones, with some missing. The repertoire includes around 50,000 clones, roughly 93% of them detected once, and around 5.5% sits in the top ten. The sample consisted of PBMCs. The chain recombines TRBV9 with TRBJ1-1, with D perhaps TRBD1 (5 bases). This receptor was taken from a woman in her late teens or twenties in good health and CMV-seronegative. This CDR3 is CASSVEGGATEAFF. For the CDR3, the DNA is TGTGCCAGCAGCGTAGAGGGAGGGGCGACTGAAGCTTTCTTT.